Below, 31 T cell receptor beta chains from the same sample are listed, as sequenced in a study of T cells after yellow fever vaccination (dated by TCRdb to about 2019). Receptor libraries were prepared by 5' RACE. The listed sequencing device is Illumina NovaSeq 6000. Clones were called with MiXCR by TCRdb after fastp trimmed the public reads at Q25, and only in-frame beta chains were retained. One record per CDR3 amino acid sequence lists the most common genes and DNA. The sample table holds 200,000 to 300,000 distinct CDR3 sequences, of which 3.6% were seen once. The top ten constitute about a fifth of the sample. The meaning of the sample's treatment or condition label: live attenuated yellow fever vaccine strain. The sequencing used PBMCs, collected 15 days after the yellow fever booster vaccination. The source of these receptors is a man aged 18 to 35 who received the YFV17D yellow fever vaccine.

This clonotype has ten or more counts. The chain uses TRBV24-1 and TRBJ2-4; TRBD1 might be the D (8 bases). Germline V gives CDR1 KGHDR, CDR2 SFDVKD. Trimming took off 5 bases at V and 6 bases at J, with 13 bases between the two ends. CDR3 size: 14 residues. This CDR3 is CATSATGEGNIQYF. DNA for the CDR3: TGTGCCACCAGTGCGACAGGGGAGGGAAACATTCAGTACTTC.

This clonotype was found many times. The J gene is TRBJ1-4, the V gene TRBV10-1; D remains ambiguous. With 3 bases removed from V and 5 bases from J, the gap between germline ends came to 10 bases. The CDR3 is 14 residues long. CDR1 is WNHNN and CDR2 is SYGVQD in the germline V gene (reference sequence). The CDR3 loop reads CASSESSSNEKLFF. In nucleotides, the CDR3 is TGCGCCAGCAGTGAATCGAGCTCGAATGAAAAACTGTTTTTT.

This clonotype was seen ten or more times. This chain uses TRBV5-1 with TRBJ2-5; 13 bases agree with TRBD2. The CDR3 sequence is 15 residues long. V was clipped by 7 bases and J by 9 bases; unmatched bases: 12. CDR1 is SGHRS and CDR2 is YFSETQ in the germline V gene. As DNA, the CDR3 is TGCGCCAGCCGCCCCTCGGGGACTAGCGGGGCGTCCCAGTACTTC. Residues: CASRPSGTSGASQYF.

This clonotype was counted ten times or more. V is TRBV27 and J is TRBJ2-7; 7 bases line up with TRBD1. Germline V lookup: CDR1 MNHEY, CDR2 SMNVEV (reference sequence). The CDR3 length is 14 residues. V lost 5 bases and J lost 2; bases outside the gene matches: 6. The CDR3 DNA follows: TGTGCCAGCAGTGGTCTGACAGGGCCCTACGAGCAGTACTTC. Translation gives CASSGLTGPYEQYF.

In its sample, this clonotype was seen many times. This chain links TRBV5-1 with TRBJ1-2, with D possibly matching TRBD1 (6 bases). The CDR3 runs 12 residues. CDR1 SGHRS and CDR2 YFSETQ come from the germline V gene. Deletions cut 4 bases from V and 9 bases from J, with 13 bases between. The DNA for the CDR3 is TGCGCCAGCAGCGATCAGGGGAGCAGCTACACCTTC. It yields the protein CASSDQGSSYTF.

This clonotype has ten or more counts. The CDR3 sequence is CSAGHPNTEAFF. The CDR3 coding sequence is TGCAGTGCCGGACACCCGAACACTGAAGCTTTCTTT. The genes are TRBV20-1 and TRBJ1-1; possibly TRBD1 for D (5 bases). CDR1 and CDR2 (germline): DFQATT, SNEGSKA (reference sequence). CDR3 length: 12 amino acids. The germline V and J ends were trimmed by 6 bases and 1 base, with 9 bases remaining between them.

The sample holds many counts of this clonotype. The gene calls are TRBV10-3 and TRBJ1-2; D is ambiguous. This CDR3 is built from 11 residues. Germline CDR1 is ENHRY and CDR2 is SYGVKD. V lost 10 bases and J lost 3, with 9 bases in between. The CDR3: CATAEYYGYTF. In nucleotides, the CDR3 is TGTGCCACCGCAGAATACTATGGCTACACCTTC.

This clonotype was picked up many times. Here the CDR3 DNA reads TGCAGTGCTAGAGTCCCGGGACCCCGGCCCACTGAAGCTTTCTTT. This translates into CSARVPGPRPTEAFF. V gene TRBV20-1 combines with J gene TRBJ1-1, with D tentatively TRBD1 (5 bases). V lost 1 base to trimming and J lost 4 bases, with 16 bases between them. The CDR3 has 15 residues. Germline CDR1 and CDR2: DFQATT and SNEGSKA (reference sequence).

The sample holds many counts of this clonotype. The gene calls are TRBV6-2 or TRBV6-3 and TRBJ2-7, with 8 bases identical to TRBD1. J was trimmed by 5 bases and V by 5 bases; bases with no gene match: 8. Germline V gives CDR1 MNHEY, CDR2 SVGEGT. The CDR3 length is 14 residues. CDR3 loop: CASSKPDRGHEQYF. DNA for the CDR3: TGTGCCAGCAGTAAACCCGACAGGGGCCACGAGCAGTACTTC.

This clonotype has more than one count but fewer than ten. The chain employs TRBV4-1 and TRBJ2-7; D uncertain. Germline V CDR1 and CDR2: MGHRA, YSYEKL. Between the trimmed V and J ends, which lost 5 bases and 0 bases, there was a span of 14 bases. This CDR3 region has 15 residues. The CDR3 spells CASSSALRSSYEQYF. As DNA, the CDR3 is TGCGCCAGCAGCTCAGCGTTGAGGAGCTCCTACGAGCAGTACTTC.

The sample holds many counts of this clonotype. The chain's CDR3 is CASSESPGGIRQYV. The CDR3 coding sequence is TGTGCCAGCAGTGAATCTCCAGGGGGCATTCGGCAGTACGTC. The J gene is TRBJ2-7, the V gene TRBV2; 8 nucleotides line up with TRBD1. V shed 2 bases and J 9 bases; nucleotides not matched to a gene: 9. CDR1 and CDR2 (germline): SNHLY, FYNNEI. The CDR3 consists of 14 residues.

This clonotype was seen at least ten times. The V gene is TRBV7-2, the J gene TRBJ1-2, with D uncertain. V lost 5 bases and J 7 bases, leaving 11 bases between the germline ends. The CDR3 loop spans 12 amino acids. From germline, CDR1 is SGHTA and CDR2 FQGNSA. The CDR3 here is CASSRAGGGYTF. The CDR3, as DNA: TGTGCCAGCAGCAGGGCCGGCGGTGGCTACACCTTC.

This clonotype showed up many times. V usage is TRBV12-3 or TRBV12-4 and J usage is TRBJ2-5, with D hard to call. The CDR3 is 13 amino acids. The V gene lost 2 bases and the J gene lost 5 bases, with 9 bases spanning the gap. CDR3 in amino acids: CASSLKVTETQYF. DNA of the CDR3: TGTGCCAGCAGTTTAAAGGTGACGGAGACCCAGTACTTC.

This clonotype was seen many times. CDR3 residues: CASGPRAGTEAFF. CDR3 coding DNA: TGTGCCAGCGGACCCCGCGCGGGCACTGAAGCTTTCTTT. J is TRBJ1-1 and V is TRBV7-9; D remains unclear. The CDR3 sequence is 13 residues long. Trimming took 8 bases from V and 4 from J, leaving 14 bases between them. CDR1 and CDR2 (germline): SEHNR, FQNEAQ (reference sequence).

Only a few counts were recorded for this clonotype. V is TRBV5-4 and J is TRBJ1-6; TRBD1 agrees at 7 bases. The ends lost 7 bases at V and 9 bases at J; junction bases unmatched: 10. The CDR3 is 14 residues long. In germline, CDR1 is SGHNT, CDR2 YYREEE (reference sequence). CDR3 region: CASGQAFRGSPLHF. The CDR3 DNA sequence: TGTGCCAGCGGACAGGCTTTTCGAGGTTCACCCCTCCACTTT.

This clonotype came up many times. V is TRBV29-1 and J is TRBJ2-3; tentative D call: TRBD2 (5 bases). The germline gives CDR1 SQVTM, CDR2 ANQGSEA. This CDR3 has 14 residues. V was pared by 3 bases and J by 2 bases, with 12 bases between. CDR3 amino acids: CSVDNGKITDTQYF. CDR3 in DNA: TGCAGCGTTGATAACGGGAAGATCACAGATACGCAGTATTTT.

This clonotype was seen only a few times. The chain has TRBV19 and TRBJ1-1; D possibly corresponds to TRBD1 (5 bases). V lost 1 base and J lost 10, with 10 bases in between. The CDR3 is made up of 12 amino acids. Germline V CDR1 and CDR2: LNHDA, SQIVND (reference sequence). CDR3 nucleotides: TGTGCCAGTAGTATAGTCGGGGGAAGAGCTTTCTTT. It is translated as CASSIVGGRAFF. Full variable domain (rest looked up from reference TRBV19 and TRBJ1-1): DGGITQSPKYLFRKEGQNVTLSCEQNLNHDAMYWYRQDPGQGLRLIYYSQIVNDFQKGDIAEGYSVSREKKESFPLTVTSAQKNPTAFYLCASSIVGGRAFFGQGTRLTVV.

This clonotype was counted ten times or more. The J gene is TRBJ2-3, the V gene TRBV7-2, with D unclear. Germline-derived CDR1 and CDR2 are SGHTA and FQGNSA. V lost 5 bases, J lost 0 bases, and 12 bases lay in between. The CDR3 length is 15 residues. The CDR3 DNA reads TGTGCCAGCAGCCAGACGCAATATAGCACAGATACGCAGTATTTT. This sequence encodes CASSQTQYSTDTQYF.

This clonotype was counted many times. The J gene is TRBJ1-4, the V gene TRBV28; D possibly corresponds to TRBD1 (5 bases). The CDR3 runs 15 residues. V lost 4 bases and J 0 bases, leaving 9 bases between the germline ends. CDR1 MDHEN and CDR2 SYDVKM come from the germline V gene. CDR3 sequence reads: CASSSRDATNEKLFF. CDR3 nucleotide sequence: TGTGCCAGCAGTTCAAGGGACGCAACTAATGAAAAACTGTTTTTT.

This clonotype was counted ten times or more. V is TRBV20-1 and J is TRBJ2-3; perhaps TRBD1 as D (6 bases). Trimming left V 6 bases short and J 6 bases short, with 16 bases between. Per germline, CDR1 DFQATT and CDR2 SNEGSKA (reference sequence). The CDR3 spans 13 residues. The CDR3 region is CSAAQGVRDTQYF. The CDR3 DNA reads as TGCAGTGCCGCACAGGGAGTTAGGGATACGCAGTATTTT.

The chain uses TRBV6-5 and TRBJ1-1, with 7 bases matching TRBD1. The CDR3 runs 14 residues. Germline values: CDR1 MNHEY, CDR2 SVGAGI. Trimming removed 6 bases from V and 2 bases from J; junction bases left unmatched: 6. In nucleotides, the CDR3 is TGTGCCAGCAGGCCCGGGACAGAAAACACTGAAGCTTTCTTT. Its protein product is CASRPGTENTEAFF.

This chain connects TRBV5-1 to TRBJ2-7; the D is unclear. CDR3 length: 15 amino acids. With 3 bases removed from V and 0 bases from J, the gap between germline ends came to 13 bases. Germline CDR1 SGHRS, CDR2 YFSETQ. The CDR3 loop reads CASSYPERSSYEQYF. CDR3 nucleotides: TGCGCCAGCAGCTATCCTGAGAGGAGCTCCTACGAGCAGTACTTC.

This clonotype was recorded at least ten times. CDR3 amino acids: CASSLTLWETQYF. The CDR3 nucleotides read TGCGCCAGCAGCTTGACCCTCTGGGAGACCCAGTACTTC. The chain joins TRBV5-1 to TRBJ2-5, with D unresolved. The CDR3 is made up of 13 amino acids. Trimming cost V 1 base and J 5 bases, with 9 bases left between them. Germline CDR1 is SGHRS and CDR2 is YFSETQ.

This clonotype was picked up many times. The V and J genes are TRBV7-8 and TRBJ2-2; D not certain. Looked up from germline, CDR1 is SGHVS and CDR2 is FQNEAQ. The CDR3 is made up of 15 amino acids. V shed 5 bases and J shed 4 bases, with 14 bases lying between them. The CDR3 DNA is TGTGCCAGCAGCCCTTGGGCCCCGGGCACCGGGGAGCTGTTTTTT. It translates to CASSPWAPGTGELFF. Full variable domain (missing parts from reference TRBV7-8 and TRBJ2-2): GAGVSQSPRYKVAKRGQDVALRCDPISGHVSLFWYQQALGQGPEFLTYFQNEAQLDKSGLPSDRFFAERPEGSVSTLKIQRTQQEDSAVYLCASSPWAPGTGELFFGEGSRLTVL.

This clonotype was counted ten times or more. The chain links TRBV5-1 to TRBJ2-2; TRBD1 agrees at 8 bases. The CDR3 length is 15 residues. Germline V gene lookup returns CDR1 SGHRS and CDR2 YFSETQ. After removal of 3 bases from V and 1 base from J, the junction contained 2 bases not matched to a gene. The CDR3 is CASSWGTGNTGELFF. CDR3 DNA sequence: TGCGCCAGCAGCTGGGGGACAGGGAACACCGGGGAGCTGTTTTTT.

There are a few counts of this clonotype. One base away lies a much larger clone, so this may be a sequencing read error. The chain uses TRBV18 and TRBJ2-3; possible D gene TRBD1, 5 bases. This CDR3 has 15 residues. In germline, CDR1 is KGHSH, CDR2 LQKENI. The CDR3 coding sequence is TGTGCCAGCTCACCGTACCCGGACACCACAGTTACGCAGTATTTT. This encodes CASSPYPDTTVTQYF.

There are many counts of this clonotype. The CDR3 bases are TGTGCCAGCTCCCAGCCAGGGAGCTCCTACGAGCAGTACGTC. Its protein is CASSQPGSSYEQYV. The chain carries TRBV18 and TRBJ2-7; the D call may be TRBD1 or TRBD2 (5 bases each). The V gene's germline CDR1 is KGHSH and CDR2 LQKENI. The CDR3 sequence is 14 residues long. V shed 6 bases and J shed 0 bases, with 12 bases lying between them.

This clonotype came up many times. The rearrangement joins TRBV24-1 to TRBJ2-1; the match to TRBD2 covers 7 bases. The CDR3 extends over 14 amino acids. V lost 5 bases to trimming and J lost 7 bases; unmatched junction nucleotides: 7. From germline, CDR1 is KGHDR and CDR2 SFDVKD. The CDR3 nucleotides read TGTGCCACCAGTGCCCTTGGGGGGGAAAATGAGCAGTTCTTC. Its protein product is CATSALGGENEQFF.

This clonotype came up many times. This rearrangement joins TRBV5-1 to TRBJ2-5, with 7 positions matching TRBD2. From germline, CDR1 is SGHRS and CDR2 YFSETQ. V lost 0 bases, J lost 4 bases, and 3 bases stayed unmatched. The CDR3 consists of 14 residues. CDR3 in amino acids: CASSLEGGGETQYF. In nucleotides, the CDR3 is TGCGCCAGCAGCTTGGAGGGCGGGGGAGAGACCCAGTACTTC.

This clonotype was counted at least ten times. The gene calls are TRBV7-2 and TRBJ2-7; 7 bases are a match to TRBD2. V lost 0 bases to trimming and J lost 4 bases; unmatched junction nucleotides: 6. CDR1 and CDR2 from the germline V gene are SGHTA and FQGNSA. The CDR3 covers 15 residues. CDR3 residues: CASSLAQGGWYEQYF. CDR3 sequence (DNA): TGTGCCAGCAGCTTAGCGCAGGGAGGGTGGTACGAGCAGTACTTC.

This clonotype was recorded at least ten times. This chain links TRBV10-3 with TRBJ1-1, with D possibly TRBD1 on 5 matching bases. The germline V gene encodes CDR1 ENHRY and CDR2 SYGVKD. The CDR3 runs 16 residues. The V gene lost 1 base and the J gene lost 2 bases, with 14 bases spanning the gap. As DNA, the CDR3 is TGTGCCATCAGTGAGTGGGGACGGGAGGAAAACACTGAAGCTTTCTTT. Amino acids: CAISEWGREENTEAFF.